This is a list of T cell receptor beta chains from one sample in a study of shared clonotypes between healthy human individuals. Assay: immunoSEQ multiplex PCR; the TCRdb copy retains only in-frame clones and omits some. The data contain under 2,000,000 clones, just under 95% of them singletons. What was sequenced was naive CD8+ T cells sorted from blood. The receptors shown here come from a man younger than 35 in good health. CDR3s include the opening cysteine and the closing phenylalanine or tryptophan. The order of the fields is D gene, clone size, J gene, V gene, CDR3 protein, CDR3 DNA. The D gene is left open where the match is weak. Expanded clones get a size class; other rows say once, few or many, or leave the size out.

TRBD2 NA TRBJ2-5 TRBV5-1 CASSFGTSAQETQYF TGCGCCAGCAGCTTCGGGACTAGCGCCCAAGAGACCCAGTACTTC
NA NA TRBJ1-2 TRBV4-2 CASSQVGQDYYGYTF TGTGCCAGCAGCCAAGTGGGGCAGGACTACTATGGCTACACCTTC
TRBD1 NA TRBJ1-1 TRBV12-5 CASAGGDREAFF TGTGCTAGTGCTGGGGGGGACAGGGAAGCTTTCTTT
TRBD1 NA TRBJ1-2 TRBV6-5 CASSYHDPGTGYGYTF TGTGCCAGCAGTTACCACGACCCAGGGACAGGCTATGGCTACACCTTC
TRBD1 NA TRBJ1-1 TRBV28 CASSLTGGSTEAFF TGTGCCAGCAGTTTGACAGGGGGCAGTACTGAAGCTTTCTTT
NA NA TRBJ2-1 TRBV4-3 CASSQVSFAYNEQFF TGCGCCAGCAGCCAAGTGTCTTTCGCCTACAATGAGCAGTTCTTC
NA NA TRBJ2-7 TRBV2 CASSERLF TGTGCCAGCAGTGAACGTCTCTTC
NA NA TRBJ2-1 TRBV19 CATSPENNEQFF TGTGCCACCAGCCCCGAAAACAATGAGCAGTTCTTC
NA once TRBJ2-7 TRBV2 CASSPEDSYEQYF TGTGCCAGCTCCCCTGAAGACTCCTACGAGCAGTACTTC
NA NA TRBJ2-5 TRBV7-9 CASSPSGDQYF TGTGCCAGCAGCCCTTCCGGGGACCAGTACTTC
TRBD2 NA TRBJ2-7 TRBV15 CATSRGGVTSGSNTYEQYF TGTGCCACCAGCAGAGGGGGCGTGACTAGCGGGTCCAATACCTACGAGCAGTACTTC
NA NA TRBJ2-5 TRBV13 CASSLFSGETQYF TGTGCCAGCAGCTTATTTTCTGGGGAGACCCAGTACTTC
TRBD2 NA TRBJ2-5 TRBV18 CASSPQQRGDAEETQYF TGTGCCAGCTCACCACAGCAGCGGGGGGACGCGGAAGAGACCCAGTACTTC
NA once TRBJ1-1 TRBV29-1 CSVEVAWKNTEAFF TGCAGCGTTGAGGTAGCCTGGAAGAACACTGAAGCTTTCTTT
NA NA TRBJ2-7 TRBV27 CASSFTWTVYEQYF TGTGCCAGCAGTTTTACTTGGACAGTCTACGAGCAGTACTTC
TRBD2 NA TRBJ2-3 TRBV4-3 CASSQDASAGEADTQYF TGCGCCAGCAGCCAAGATGCATCAGCGGGAGAGGCAGATACGCAGTATTTT
NA once TRBJ2-7 TRBV6-1 CASSDGISYEQYF TGTGCCAGCAGTGATGGGATCTCCTACGAGCAGTACTTC
NA NA TRBJ1-2 TRBV28 CASSPVLGFNYGYTF TGTGCCAGCAGCCCCGTGCTAGGGTTTAACTATGGCTACACCTTC
TRBD1 NA TRBJ1-1 TRBV28 CASTMTGSHTEAFF TGTGCCAGCACGATGACAGGGTCCCACACTGAAGCTTTCTTT
NA NA TRBJ1-5 TRBV27 CASSLIASNQPQHF TGTGCCAGCAGTTTAATCGCCAGCAATCAGCCCCAGCATTTT
TRBD2 NA TRBJ2-3 TRBV4-3 CASSRTSGGTDTQYF TGCGCCAGCAGCCGGACTAGCGGGGGCACAGATACGCAGTATTTT
NA NA TRBJ1-2 TRBV28 CASSTGEVGDGYTF TGTGCCAGCAGCACCGGGGAGGTTGGGGATGGCTACACCTTC
TRBD1 NA TRBJ1-2 TRBV6-5 CASSYSTGEVDYGYTF TGTGCCAGCAGTTACTCGACAGGGGAAGTCGACTATGGCTACACCTTC
NA NA TRBJ2-2 TRBV7-9 CASSPGSGELFF TGTGCCAGCAGCCCAGGGTCGGGGGAGCTGTTTTTT
TRBD1 once TRBJ2-7 TRBV11-2 CASIPTGGVYEQYF TGTGCCAGCATCCCGACAGGGGGAGTCTACGAGCAGTACTTC
TRBD2 NA TRBJ2-1 TRBV27 CASSLLAGGISSYNEQFF TGTGCCAGCAGTTTACTAGCGGGAGGCATAAGCTCCTACAATGAGCAGTTCTTC
TRBD2 once TRBJ2-2 TRBV5-6 CASSLELAGASGELFF TGTGCCAGCAGCTTGGAACTAGCGGGAGCTTCCGGGGAGCTGTTTTTT
TRBD2 NA TRBJ2-7 TRBV19 CASTSGSIDEQYF TGTGCCAGTACAAGCGGGAGTATCGACGAGCAGTACTTC
NA NA TRBJ2-5 TRBV29-1 CSVLEGGSRYQETQYF TGCAGCGTTCTCGAGGGGGGCTCCCGGTACCAAGAGACCCAGTACTTC
TRBD2 NA TRBJ2-3 TRBV10-2 CASSEGAAGADTQYF TGCGCCAGCAGTGAGGGGGCGGCGGGAGCAGATACGCAGTATTTT